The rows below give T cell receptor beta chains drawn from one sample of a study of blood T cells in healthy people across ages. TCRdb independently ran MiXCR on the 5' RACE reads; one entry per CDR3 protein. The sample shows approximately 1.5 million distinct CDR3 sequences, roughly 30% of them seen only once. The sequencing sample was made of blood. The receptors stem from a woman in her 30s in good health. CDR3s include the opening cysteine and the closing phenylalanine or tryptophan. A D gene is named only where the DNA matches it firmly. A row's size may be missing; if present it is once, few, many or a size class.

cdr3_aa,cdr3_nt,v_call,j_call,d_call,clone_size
CATSIPSISGNVAETQYF,TGTGCCACCAGCATTCCCTCTATTAGCGGGAACGTAGCTGAGACCCAGTACTTC,TRBV15,TRBJ2-5,TRBD2,few
CASALRATNQPQHF,TGTGCCAGCGCACTCCGGGCTACTAATCAGCCCCAGCATTTT,TRBV28,TRBJ1-5,.,.
CASSFTTAVYNEQFF,TGCGCCAGCAGCTTTACTACAGCGGTCTACAATGAGCAGTTCTTC,TRBV5-1,TRBJ2-1,.,.
CASSYRDRSVRDTQYF,TGTGCCAGCAGTTACCGGGACCGATCGGTCCGAGATACGCAGTATTTT,TRBV6-7,TRBJ2-3,.,.
CASSLVPSESYEQYF,TGCGCCAGCAGCTTGGTGCCTTCGGAATCCTACGAGCAGTACTTC,TRBV5-1,TRBJ2-7,.,.
CASSDTTGDTQYF,TGTGCCAGCAGTGACACGACAGGAGATACGCAGTATTTT,TRBV6-5,TRBJ2-3,.,few
CATSRDSSGVYGYTF,TGTGCCACCAGCAGAGATTCTTCAGGGGTCTATGGCTACACCTTC,TRBV15,TRBJ1-2,.,.
CSARTGVNQPQHF,TGCAGTGCTCGGACAGGGGTCAATCAGCCCCAGCATTTT,TRBV20-1,TRBJ1-5,TRBD1,.
CSASNRGPSEAFF,TGCAGTGCTTCGAACAGGGGGCCGTCTGAAGCTTTCTTT,TRBV20-1,TRBJ1-1,TRBD1,.
CASSPGGYYNEQFF,TGCGCCAGCAGCCCGGGGGGATACTACAATGAGCAGTTCTTC,TRBV4-1,TRBJ2-1,TRBD2,.
CASSLVSRGVHEQYF,TGTGCCAGCAGCTTGGTGTCCAGGGGTGTCCACGAGCAGTACTTC,TRBV5-6,TRBJ2-7,.,few
CAWRGLAGGVETQYF,TGTGCCTGGAGGGGACTAGCGGGAGGGGTGGAGACCCAGTACTTC,TRBV30,TRBJ2-5,TRBD2,once
CASSQGSRGYTF,TGTGCCAGCAGCCAAGGGTCCCGGGGTTACACCTTC,TRBV4-2,TRBJ1-2,.,.
CASSTTRAGDNEQFF,TGTGCCAGCAGCACTACCAGGGCGGGGGACAATGAGCAGTTCTTC,TRBV3-1,TRBJ2-1,TRBD2,few
CSVEEVGSWNEQFF,TGCAGCGTTGAAGAGGTTGGTAGTTGGAATGAGCAGTTCTTC,TRBV29-1,TRBJ2-1,.,many
CAISGDANTGELFF,TGTGCCATTAGCGGGGACGCGAACACCGGGGAGCTGTTTTTT,TRBV13,TRBJ2-2,TRBD2,.